This TCR beta chain originates from a study of graft-versus-host responses after intestinal transplantation. Study at large: As for transplant type, recipients had multivisceral, liver-intestinal, or isolated intestinal grafts. Induction with anti-thymocyte globulin, then tacrolimus and steroids for roughly 3 years, was given to all recipients.

V was shortened by 10 bases and J by 4 bases, with 13 bases between the two germline ends. CDR1 is SNHLY, CDR2 FYNNEI, per germline. The CDR3 is 12 residues long. Using immunoSEQ multiplex PCR, the repertoire was profiled, and TCRdb retains in-frame clones only, with some absent. The profile shows fewer than 60,000 clones, approximately 88% of them singletons. A note on this clone: The target antigen is unknown.

Study findings and constraints: Across patients carrying graft-donor T cell macrochimerism, allografts held high graft-versus-host to host-versus-graft clonal ratios.

The TCR comes from a human donor who was the organ donor for an intestinal transplant. Sequenced material: unstimulated CD4+ T cells sorted from spleen or lymph node cells, taken before transplant. This chain uses TRBV2 with TRBJ2-5; D may correspond to TRBD1 or TRBD2 (5 bases each). The CDR3 is CATSERGETQYF. CDR3 coding DNA: TGTGCCACCTCAGAGAGGGGAGAGACCCAGTACTTC.